The source of this TCR beta chain is a study of shared clonotypes between healthy human individuals. Whole-study context: Each donor contributed plates that comprised three CD4 naive, three CD4 memory, two CD8 naive and one CD8 memory.

Comment on this clone: No antigen is known for it.

The CDR3 sequence is 15 residues long. Germline lookup yields CDR1 MGHRA and CDR2 YSYEKL. V lost 8 bases, J lost 5 bases, and 18 bases lay in between. Study-wide results and limits: The diversity represented, both genetic and in exposure history, was limited by few donors.

Sequenced by immunoSEQ multiplex PCR; TCRdb stores in-frame clones only, minus some. The sample lists around 550,000 clones, about 95% occurring once. This sequence originates from a woman aged 25 to 45 in good health. The gene calls are TRBV4-1 and TRBJ1-4; D gene ambiguous. Sequencing was performed on naive CD4+ T cells sorted from blood. The subset here: CD45RA+ positively selected. CDR3 sequence reads: CASSPHSSRNEKLFF. DNA for the CDR3: TGCGCCAGCTCACCTCACAGCTCCCGGAATGAAAAACTGTTTTTT.